Below, 26 T cell receptor beta chains from the same sample are listed, as sequenced in a study of CD8 T cells in Susac syndrome. When the RNA was reverse transcribed, random hexamers were used with an input of about 0.45 to 1 ug. MiXCR was run by TCRdb on the immunoSEQ multiplex PCR reads, yielding one entry per CDR3 protein. The data contain approximately 180,000 distinct CDR3 sequences, roughly 94% of them singletons. Specimen: CD4+ T cells from PBMCs. Receptors originate from a human donor with Susac syndrome.

The chain carries TRBV2 and TRBJ1-5; D perhaps matches TRBD1 (5 bases). Germline-derived CDR1 and CDR2 are SNHLY and FYNNEI. CDR3 length: 14 residues. Trimming stripped 2 bases from V and 4 bases from J, with 9 bases between. The CDR3 region has the DNA TGTGCCAGCAGTGAAAGGCAGGGTAATCAGCCCCAGCATTTT. This translates into CASSERQGNQPQHF.

The chain uses TRBV7-9 and TRBJ1-2; D gene ambiguous. Trimming took off 1 base at V and 8 bases at J, with 8 bases between the two ends. Germline V gene lookup returns CDR1 SEHNR and CDR2 FQNEAQ (reference sequence). The CDR3 is made up of 12 amino acids. The DNA for the CDR3 is TGTGCCAGCAGCTTAGAACGGGGAGGCTACACCTTC. It yields the protein CASSLERGGYTF.

This chain links TRBV11-2 with TRBJ2-1; a weak D match, TRBD1 (6 bases). From germline, CDR1 is SGHAT and CDR2 FQNNGV. CDR3 length: 15 residues. V gave up 0 bases and J gave up 2 bases, with 8 bases separating them. The CDR3 spells CASSLEDRTYNEQFF. The CDR3 DNA sequence: TGTGCCAGCAGCTTAGAGGACAGAACCTACAATGAGCAGTTCTTC.

This clonotype was detected once. The chain combines TRBV20-1 with TRBJ2-1, with a weak D call TRBD2 (6 bases). The V end was cut by 0 bases, the J end by 7 bases, with 22 bases between. Germline V gene lookup returns CDR1 DFQATT and CDR2 SNEGSKA (reference sequence). The CDR3 runs 17 residues. The CDR3 is CSARDGGKPSVFNEQFF. The CDR3 nucleotides read TGCAGTGCTAGAGACGGCGGGAAGCCCTCCGTGTTTAATGAGCAGTTCTTC.

The chain carries TRBV4-1 and TRBJ1-2; tentatively, D is TRBD1 (5 bases). The germline V gene has CDR1 MGHRA and CDR2 YSYEKL. The V and J ends lost 2 bases and 8 bases respectively, with 15 bases between them. CDR3 length: 14 residues. CDR3 in DNA: TGCGCCAGCAGCCAACCGGCGAGTGGGGACGGCTACACCTTC. It specifies CASSQPASGDGYTF.

Here the CDR3 DNA reads TGTGCCAGCAGGTTAAATTCACAGGAGAACACTGAAGCTTTCTTT. Protein product: CASRLNSQENTEAFF. The chain couples TRBV5-4 to TRBJ1-1; maybe TRBD1 (5 bases). Germline V gene sequence: CDR1 SGHNT, CDR2 YYREEE (reference sequence). The CDR3 is made up of 15 amino acids. Trimming shortened V by 5 bases and J by 1 base, and 15 bases separated the two germline ends.

The chain combines TRBV18 with TRBJ2-1; 7 bases agree with TRBD2. The CDR3 totals 17 residues. Germline V gene sequence: CDR1 KGHSH, CDR2 LQKENI. J was trimmed by 1 base and V by 2 bases; bases with no gene match: 8. The CDR3 bases are TGTGCCAGCTCACCAGAGATCGGGACTATATCCTACAATGAGCAGTTCTTC. As protein: CASSPEIGTISYNEQFF. Looking up the rest from reference TRBV18 and TRBJ2-1 gives the full variable domain: NAGVMQNPRHLVRRRGQEARLRCSPMKGHSHVYWYRQLPEEGLKFMVYLQKENIIDESGMPKERFSAEFPKEGPSILRIQQVVRGDSAAYFCASSPEIGTISYNEQFFGPGTRLTVL.

The chain employs TRBV18 and TRBJ1-1; 9 bases match TRBD1. Germline CDR1 reads KGHSH; CDR2 reads LQKENI. V was pared by 6 bases and J by 5 bases, with 7 bases of the junction left unmatched. There are 14 residues in the CDR3. This CDR3 is CASSPGTGTTEAFF. In DNA, the CDR3 is TGTGCCAGCTCTCCGGGGACAGGGACTACTGAAGCTTTCTTT.

CDR3 amino acids: CASSLGGLQETQYF. In DNA, the CDR3 is TGCGCCAGCAGCTTAGGCGGACTACAAGAGACCCAGTACTTC. V usage is TRBV5-1 and J usage is TRBJ2-5; D might be TRBD2 (6 bases). V shed 2 bases and J shed 2 bases, with 10 bases lying between them. Per germline, CDR1 SGHRS and CDR2 YFSETQ. The CDR3 runs to 14 residues. Based on the CDR3 plus reference TRBV5-1 and TRBJ2-5, the full variable domain is KAGVTQTPRYLIKTRGQQVTLSCSPISGHRSVSWYQQTPGQGLQFLFEYFSETQRNKGNFPGRFSGRQFSNSRSEMNVSTLELGDSALYLCASSLGGLQETQYFGPGTRLLVL.

The J gene is TRBJ2-1, the V gene TRBV27; 13 bases align to TRBD2. The CDR3 has 15 residues. The germline CDR1 and CDR2 sequences are MNHEY and SMNVEV (reference sequence). Trimming took 6 bases from V and 7 from J; bases not matched to a gene: 6. CDR3 sequence reads: CASSRGGLAGNEQFF. CDR3 coding DNA: TGTGCCAGCAGCCGGGGGGGACTAGCGGGAAATGAGCAGTTCTTC.

The chain is built from TRBV9 and TRBJ2-3; D might be TRBD1 or TRBD2, each matching 5 bases. The V end was cut by 4 bases, the J end by 1 base, with 10 bases between. The CDR3 is 14 amino acids. The germline gives CDR1 SGDLS, CDR2 YYNGEE. The CDR3 DNA follows: TGTGCCAGCAGCTCCCGGGACGGCACAGATACGCAGTATTTT. Its translation: CASSSRDGTDTQYF. Drawing the rest from reference TRBV9 and TRBJ2-3, the complete variable domain is DSGVTQTPKHLITATGQRVTLRCSPRSGDLSVYWYQQSLDQGLQFLIQYYNGEERAKGNILERFSAQQFPDLHSELNLSSLELGDSALYFCASSSRDGTDTQYFGPGTRLTVL.

The chain combines TRBV20-1 with TRBJ2-7, with TRBD1 identical over 8 bases. CDR1 DFQATT and CDR2 SNEGSKA come from the germline V gene (reference sequence). Trimming cost V 6 bases and J 3 bases; bases outside gene matches: 10. CDR3 length: 14 residues. CDR3 residues: CSAHPGQGLYEQYF. The CDR3, as DNA: TGCAGTGCCCATCCCGGACAGGGCCTCTACGAGCAGTACTTC.

The genes are TRBV6-2 or TRBV6-3 and TRBJ1-1, with D unresolved. Germline V CDR1 and CDR2: MNHEY, SVGEGT. CDR3 length: 16 residues. Trimming removed 0 bases from V and 0 bases from J, with 11 bases in between. The CDR3 loop reads CASSYSTGQMNTEAFF. For the CDR3, the DNA is TGTGCCAGCAGTTACTCCACCGGGCAGATGAACACTGAAGCTTTCTTT.

In this sample, this clonotype turned up once. The chain uses TRBV5-1 and TRBJ2-2; a possible D gene is TRBD2 (5 bases). The CDR3 runs to 14 residues. Between the trimmed V and J ends, which lost 4 bases and 6 bases, there was a span of 13 bases. Germline loops: CDR1 SGHRS, CDR2 YFSETQ. CDR3 in amino acids: CASSRALEAGELFF. CDR3 DNA: TGCGCCAGCAGCCGAGCCCTGGAGGCCGGGGAGCTGTTTTTT. Looking up the rest from reference TRBV5-1 and TRBJ2-2 gives the full variable domain: KAGVTQTPRYLIKTRGQQVTLSCSPISGHRSVSWYQQTPGQGLQFLFEYFSETQRNKGNFPGRFSGRQFSNSRSEMNVSTLELGDSALYLCASSRALEAGELFFGEGSRLTVL.

The chain combines TRBV2 with TRBJ2-3; the D is unclear. The CDR3 is 13 residues long. In germline, CDR1 is SNHLY, CDR2 FYNNEI. Trimming shortened V by 5 bases and J by 1 base, and 7 bases separated the two germline ends. The CDR3 sequence is CASSNLRTDTQYF. The CDR3 coding sequence is TGTGCCAGCAGTAATTTGCGCACAGATACGCAGTATTTT.

The chain uses TRBV5-1 and TRBJ2-1, with 8 bases identical to TRBD2. There are 17 residues in the CDR3. Germline V CDR1 and CDR2: SGHRS, YFSETQ. V trimming: 2 bases; J trimming: 3 bases; junction bases outside the gene matches: 10. The CDR3 loop reads CASSFIPPGLGYNEQFF. The CDR3 coding sequence is TGCGCCAGCAGCTTCATCCCCCCGGGACTAGGCTACAATGAGCAGTTCTTC.

The chain recombines TRBV2 with TRBJ1-4, with D unresolved. This CDR3 contains 13 residues. Trimming removed 3 bases from V and 3 bases from J, with 5 bases in between. Per germline, CDR1 SNHLY and CDR2 FYNNEI. CDR3 region: CASSDGANEKLFF. Here the CDR3 DNA reads TGTGCCAGCAGTGATGGGGCTAATGAAAAACTGTTTTTT.

The chain joins TRBV20-1 to TRBJ2-5; D is unclear. The CDR3 has 10 residues. The ends were cut back, 6 bases at V and 4 bases at J, with 6 bases in the middle. Germline CDR1 reads DFQATT; CDR2 reads SNEGSKA (reference sequence). The CDR3, as DNA: TGCAGTGCGGTTTTAGAGACCCAGTACTTC. This translates into CSAVLETQYF.

The chain has TRBV30 and TRBJ2-1; D might be TRBD1 or TRBD2, each matching 5 bases. V was cut by 8 bases and J by 0 bases, with 11 bases left in between. CDR1 is GTSNPN and CDR2 is SVGIG in the germline V gene (reference sequence). This CDR3 has 13 residues. The CDR3 DNA is TGTGCCGGGACCAGGAGCTCCTACAATGAGCAGTTCTTC. Residues: CAGTRSSYNEQFF.

This clonotype showed up just a few times. The V and J genes are TRBV18 and TRBJ1-2, with D unclear. The germline V gene encodes CDR1 KGHSH and CDR2 LQKENI. Trimming removed 5 bases from V and 4 bases from J, with 8 bases in between. This CDR3 region has 12 residues. CDR3 coding DNA: TGTGCCAGCTCAGGACGCACCTATGGCTACACCTTC. Encoded protein: CASSGRTYGYTF.

V is TRBV28 and J is TRBJ1-1, with D uncertain. In germline, CDR1 is MDHEN, CDR2 SYDVKM. This CDR3 is 12 amino acids long. Trimming shortened V by 4 bases and J by 7 bases, and 10 bases separated the two germline ends. The CDR3 reads CASSSLGFEAFF. CDR3 nucleotides: TGTGCCAGCAGTTCCCTGGGGTTTGAAGCTTTCTTT.

CDR3 sequence reads: CSARDLAGGQNEQYF. CDR3 in DNA: TGCAGTGCTAGAGATTTAGCGGGGGGCCAGAACGAGCAGTACTTC. This chain joins TRBV20-1 and TRBJ2-7, with 10 bases lining up with TRBD2. Germline assignment: CDR1 DFQATT and CDR2 SNEGSKA (reference sequence). Losses at the gene ends were 0 bases for V and 5 bases for J; bases not matched to a gene: 7. The CDR3 has 15 amino acids.

The V call is TRBV20-1, the J call TRBJ1-4, with TRBD1 matching over 8 bases. The CDR3 has 15 amino acids. The V gene's germline CDR1 is DFQATT and CDR2 SNEGSKA (reference sequence). V lost 6 bases, J lost 7 bases, and 13 bases stayed unmatched. CDR3 coding DNA: TGCAGTGCCCCCGACCCCAGGGGGCGGGGTGAAAAACTGTTTTTT. It is translated as CSAPDPRGRGEKLFF.

The chain links TRBV7-9 to TRBJ2-1; 10 bases are a match to TRBD2. The CDR3 length is 14 residues. Germline loops: CDR1 SEHNR, CDR2 FQNEAQ (reference sequence). The trim removed 6 bases at V and 7 bases at J, leaving 6 bases unmatched. As DNA, the CDR3 is TGTGCCAGCAGTCGCCTAGCGGGGGAAAATGAGCAGTTCTTC. This encodes CASSRLAGENEQFF.

The V gene is TRBV18, the J gene TRBJ2-7; weak D call: TRBD1 (5 bases). Trimming took 3 bases from V and 5 from J, leaving 14 bases between them. The CDR3 spans 14 residues. In germline, CDR1 is KGHSH, CDR2 LQKENI. CDR3 protein: CASSPTLGANEQYF. The DNA of the CDR3 is TGTGCCAGCTCACCTACTTTAGGGGCGAACGAGCAGTACTTC.

This chain connects TRBV20-1 to TRBJ2-7; possibly TRBD2 for D (6 bases). The CDR3 contains 14 residues. Germline V lookup: CDR1 DFQATT, CDR2 SNEGSKA (reference sequence). The V end lost 2 bases, the J end lost 5 bases, and 16 bases lay between the germline ends. The CDR3 here is CSARWAGPANEQYF. The DNA of the CDR3 is TGCAGTGCTAGATGGGCGGGGCCCGCCAACGAGCAGTACTTC.